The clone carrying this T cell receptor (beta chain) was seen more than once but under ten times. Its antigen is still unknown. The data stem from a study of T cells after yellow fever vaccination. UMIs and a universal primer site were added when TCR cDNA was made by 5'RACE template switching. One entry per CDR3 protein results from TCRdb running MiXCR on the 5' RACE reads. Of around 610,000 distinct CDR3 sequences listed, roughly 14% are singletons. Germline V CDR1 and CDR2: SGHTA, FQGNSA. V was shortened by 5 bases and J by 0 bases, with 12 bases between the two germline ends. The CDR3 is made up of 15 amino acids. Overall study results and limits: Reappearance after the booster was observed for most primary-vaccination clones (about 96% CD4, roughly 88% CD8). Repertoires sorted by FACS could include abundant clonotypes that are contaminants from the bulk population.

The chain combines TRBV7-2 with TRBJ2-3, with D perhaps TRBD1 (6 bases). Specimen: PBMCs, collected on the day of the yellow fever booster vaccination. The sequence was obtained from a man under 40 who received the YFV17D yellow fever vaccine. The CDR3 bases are TGTGCCAGCAGCCGTTGGGGACAAAGCACAGATACGCAGTATTTT. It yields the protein CASSRWGQSTDTQYF.